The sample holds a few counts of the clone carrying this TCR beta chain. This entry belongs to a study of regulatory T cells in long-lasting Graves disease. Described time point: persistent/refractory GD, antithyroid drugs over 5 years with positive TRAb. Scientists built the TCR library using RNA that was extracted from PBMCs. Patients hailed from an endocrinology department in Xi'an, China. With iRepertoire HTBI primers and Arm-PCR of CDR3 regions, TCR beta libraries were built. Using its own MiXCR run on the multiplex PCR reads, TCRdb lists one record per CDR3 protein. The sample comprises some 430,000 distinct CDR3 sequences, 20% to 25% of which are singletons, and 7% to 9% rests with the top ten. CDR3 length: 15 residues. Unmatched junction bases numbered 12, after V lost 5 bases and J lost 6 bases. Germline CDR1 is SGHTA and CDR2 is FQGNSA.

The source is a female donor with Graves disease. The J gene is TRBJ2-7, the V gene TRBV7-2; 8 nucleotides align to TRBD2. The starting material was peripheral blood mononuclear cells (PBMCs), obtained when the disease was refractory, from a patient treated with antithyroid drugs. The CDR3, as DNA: TGTGCCAGCAGCCGGGGGGGGGCAAATAAGATCGAGCAGTACTTC. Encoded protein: CASSRGGANKIEQYF.